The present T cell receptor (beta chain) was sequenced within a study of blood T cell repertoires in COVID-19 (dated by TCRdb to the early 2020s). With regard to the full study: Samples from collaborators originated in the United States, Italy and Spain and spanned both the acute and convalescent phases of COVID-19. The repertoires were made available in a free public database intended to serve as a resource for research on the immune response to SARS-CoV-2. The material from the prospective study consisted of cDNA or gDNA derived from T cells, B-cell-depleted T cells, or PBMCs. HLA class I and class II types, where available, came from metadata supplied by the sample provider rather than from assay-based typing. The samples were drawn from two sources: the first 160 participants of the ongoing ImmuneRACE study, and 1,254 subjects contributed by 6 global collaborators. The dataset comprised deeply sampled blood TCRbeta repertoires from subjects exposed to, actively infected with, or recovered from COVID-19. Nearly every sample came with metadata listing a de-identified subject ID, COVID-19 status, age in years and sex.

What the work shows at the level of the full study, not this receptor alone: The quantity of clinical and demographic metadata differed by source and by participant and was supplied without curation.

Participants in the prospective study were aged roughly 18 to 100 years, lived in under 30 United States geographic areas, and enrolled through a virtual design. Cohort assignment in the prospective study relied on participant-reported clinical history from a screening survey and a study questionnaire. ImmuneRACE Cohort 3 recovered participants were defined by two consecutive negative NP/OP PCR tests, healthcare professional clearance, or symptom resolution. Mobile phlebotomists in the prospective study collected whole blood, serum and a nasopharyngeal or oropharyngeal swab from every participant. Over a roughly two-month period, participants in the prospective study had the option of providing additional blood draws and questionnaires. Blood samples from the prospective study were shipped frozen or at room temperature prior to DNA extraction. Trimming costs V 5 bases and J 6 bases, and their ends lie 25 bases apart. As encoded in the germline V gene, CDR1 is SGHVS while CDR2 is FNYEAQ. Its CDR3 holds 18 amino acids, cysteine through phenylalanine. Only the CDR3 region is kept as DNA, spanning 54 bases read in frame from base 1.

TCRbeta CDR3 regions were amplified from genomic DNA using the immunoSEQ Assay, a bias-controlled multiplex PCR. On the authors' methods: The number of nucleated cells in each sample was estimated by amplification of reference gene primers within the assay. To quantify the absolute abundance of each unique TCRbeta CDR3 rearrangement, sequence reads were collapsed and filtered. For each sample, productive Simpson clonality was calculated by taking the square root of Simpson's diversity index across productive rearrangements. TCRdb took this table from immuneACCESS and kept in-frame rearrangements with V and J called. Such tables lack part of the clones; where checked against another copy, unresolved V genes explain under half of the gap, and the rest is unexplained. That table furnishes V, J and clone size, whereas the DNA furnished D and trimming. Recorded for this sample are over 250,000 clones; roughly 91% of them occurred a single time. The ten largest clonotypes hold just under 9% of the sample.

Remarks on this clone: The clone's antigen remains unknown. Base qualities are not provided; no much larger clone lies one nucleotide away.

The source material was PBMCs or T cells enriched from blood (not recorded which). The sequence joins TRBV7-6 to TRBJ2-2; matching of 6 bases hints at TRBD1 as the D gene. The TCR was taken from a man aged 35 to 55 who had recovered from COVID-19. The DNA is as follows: TGTGCCAGCAGCCCCTCGCGTAGGGGGATTAATCGGGCCGGGGAGCTGTTTTTT. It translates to CASSPSRRGINRAGELFF.